Each of the 2 T cell receptor beta chains below was sequenced from the same sample in a study of Ad26.COV2.S vaccination and SARS-CoV-2 variants. The table came from immunoSEQ multiplex PCR; TCRdb's copy has only in-frame clones and leaves some out. The data show about 380,000 clones, with about 83% seen just once and about 7.4% held by the top ten. Treatment reported: about 20 received Ad26.COV2.S at low or high dose, single or two shots; about 5 received placebo; per-sample allocation not given. Vaccine and placebo recipients were sampled on day 63 after the first injection. Specimen: peripheral blood, collected in a trial of Ad26.COV2.S vaccine versus placebo. These TCRs come from a person between 18 and 59 years old who received the Ad26.COV2.S COVID-19 vaccine or a placebo.

The chain recombines TRBV4-2 with TRBJ1-4; TRBD1 matches at 7 bases. The germline CDR1 and CDR2 sequences are LGHNA and YNFKEQ. Trimming removed 3 bases from V and 5 bases from J; junction bases left unmatched: 9. CDR3 length equals 16 residues. The CDR3 DNA sequence: TGTGCCAGCAGCCAGGATCTCAGGGGGTTCAATGAAAAACTGTTTTTT. It codes for CASSQDLRGFNEKLFF.

This chain links TRBV18 with TRBJ1-2; D remains ambiguous. The V end lost 6 bases, the J end lost 8 bases, and 19 bases lay between the germline ends. The CDR3 runs to 14 residues. Germline loops: CDR1 KGHSH, CDR2 LQKENI. This CDR3 is CASSEGRSPGGYTF. In nucleotides, the CDR3 is TGTGCCAGCTCGGAAGGACGCTCCCCTGGCGGCTACACCTTC.